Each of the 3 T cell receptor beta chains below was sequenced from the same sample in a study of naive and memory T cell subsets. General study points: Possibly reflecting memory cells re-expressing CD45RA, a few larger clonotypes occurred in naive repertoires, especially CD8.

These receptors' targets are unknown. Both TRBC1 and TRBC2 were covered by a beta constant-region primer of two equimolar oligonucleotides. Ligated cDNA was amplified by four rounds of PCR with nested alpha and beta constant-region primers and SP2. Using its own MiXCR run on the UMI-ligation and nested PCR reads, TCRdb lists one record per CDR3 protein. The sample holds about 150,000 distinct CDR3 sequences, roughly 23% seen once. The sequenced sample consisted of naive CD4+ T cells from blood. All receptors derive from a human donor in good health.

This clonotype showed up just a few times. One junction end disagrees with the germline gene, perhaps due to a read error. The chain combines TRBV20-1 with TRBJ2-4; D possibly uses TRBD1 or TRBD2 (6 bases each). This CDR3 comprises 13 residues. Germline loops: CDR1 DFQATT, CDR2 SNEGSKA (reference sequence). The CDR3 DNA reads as TGCAGTGTTAGAGGGGGAGGTGGAAACATTCAGTACTTC. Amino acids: CSVRGGGGNIQYF.

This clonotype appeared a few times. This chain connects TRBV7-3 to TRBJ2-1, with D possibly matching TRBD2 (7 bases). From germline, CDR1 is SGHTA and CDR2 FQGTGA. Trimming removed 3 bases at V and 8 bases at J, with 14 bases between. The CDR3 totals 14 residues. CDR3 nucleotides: TGTGCCAGCAGCTTGGGGGCCGCGGGAGATGAGCAGTTCTTC. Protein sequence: CASSLGAAGDEQFF. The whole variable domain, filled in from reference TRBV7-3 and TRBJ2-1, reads GAGVSQTPSNKVTEKGKYVELRCDPISGHTALYWYRQSLGQGPEFLIYFQGTGAADDSGLPNDRFFAVRPEGSVSTLKIQRTERGDSAVYLCASSLGAAGDEQFFGPGTRLTVL.

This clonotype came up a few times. CDR3 coding DNA: TGCAGTGCTAGTTCTGGGTCCTCTGGAAACACCATATATTTT. Its translation: CSASSGSSGNTIYF. The chain uses TRBV20-1 and TRBJ1-3; D is unresolved. Trimming stripped 3 bases from V and 0 bases from J, with 9 bases between. Germline loops: CDR1 DFQATT, CDR2 SNEGSKA (reference sequence). This CDR3 is 14 amino acids long.